This is a list of T cell receptor beta chains from one sample in a study of beta chain features in type 1 diabetes. Method: immunoSEQ multiplex PCR; TCRdb's copy keeps in-frame clones and lacks some. This sample carries hundreds of thousands of clones, approximately 28% of them seen once, and the ten largest clones take more than 0.055%. The sequenced sample consisted of naive CD4+ T cells from blood. These receptors all stem from a man between 18 and 35 years old in good health. Both conserved end residues are part of each CDR3. A D gene is named only where the DNA matches it firmly. Some rows have no size entry. The others give once, few or many, or a class for an expanded clone.

V gene: TRBV4-2; clone size: .; J gene: TRBJ2-1; D gene: TRBD2; CDR3 protein: CASSRAGSSYNEQFF; CDR3 DNA: TGTGCCAGCAGCCGAGCGGGAAGCTCCTACAATGAGCAGTTCTTC
V gene: TRBV30; clone size: .; J gene: TRBJ2-7; D gene: .; CDR3 protein: CAWLHLRRGTYEQYF; CDR3 DNA: TGTGCCTGGCTTCACCTAAGGAGAGGGACCTACGAGCAGTACTTC
V gene: TRBV5-6; clone size: few; J gene: TRBJ2-1; D gene: TRBD2; CDR3 protein: CASSLGLAGNEQFF; CDR3 DNA: TGTGCCAGCAGCTTGGGACTAGCGGGAAATGAGCAGTTCTTC
V gene: TRBV30; clone size: .; J gene: TRBJ1-5; D gene: .; CDR3 protein: CAWSVRGYSNQPQHF; CDR3 DNA: TGTGCCTGGAGTGTACGGGGTTATAGCAATCAGCCCCAGCATTTT
V gene: TRBV28; clone size: few; J gene: TRBJ2-1; D gene: TRBD2; CDR3 protein: CASSLPGLAGGSNEQFF; CDR3 DNA: TGTGCCAGCAGTTTACCCGGACTAGCGGGGGGAAGCAATGAGCAGTTCTTC
V gene: TRBV13; clone size: .; J gene: TRBJ1-3; D gene: .; CDR3 protein: CASSYRGRSGNTIYF; CDR3 DNA: TGTGCCAGCAGCTATCGAGGACGCTCTGGAAACACCATATATTTT
V gene: TRBV2; clone size: few; J gene: TRBJ2-5; D gene: TRBD2; CDR3 protein: CASSQLAGGETQYF; CDR3 DNA: TGTGCCAGCAGCCAATTAGCGGGAGGGGAGACCCAGTACTTC
V gene: TRBV29-1; clone size: few; J gene: TRBJ2-7; D gene: .; CDR3 protein: CSVARGFSYEQYF; CDR3 DNA: TGCAGCGTTGCAAGGGGATTCTCCTACGAGCAGTACTTC
V gene: TRBV7-9; clone size: .; J gene: TRBJ2-1; D gene: TRBD1; CDR3 protein: CASSVGQGNINEQFF; CDR3 DNA: TGTGCCAGCAGCGTCGGACAGGGTAATATCAATGAGCAGTTCTTC
V gene: TRBV30; clone size: .; J gene: TRBJ2-7; D gene: TRBD1; CDR3 protein: CAWNRDRPVYEQYF; CDR3 DNA: TGTGCCTGGAACCGGGACAGGCCCGTCTACGAGCAGTACTTC
V gene: TRBV11-2; clone size: .; J gene: TRBJ2-1; D gene: .; CDR3 protein: CASSPTSYNEQFF; CDR3 DNA: TGTGCCAGCAGCCCCACTAGTTACAATGAGCAGTTCTTC
V gene: TRBV6-1; clone size: .; J gene: TRBJ2-7; D gene: TRBD2; CDR3 protein: CASSRTSGPYEQYF; CDR3 DNA: TGTGCCAGCAGTAGGACTAGCGGGCCCTACGAGCAGTACTTC
V gene: TRBV7-9; clone size: few; J gene: TRBJ1-5; D gene: .; CDR3 protein: CASSLGTNQPQHF; CDR3 DNA: TGTGCCAGCAGCTTGGGCACCAATCAGCCCCAGCATTTT
V gene: TRBV9; clone size: few; J gene: TRBJ1-2; D gene: TRBD1; CDR3 protein: CASSVGGQGSLIDGYTF; CDR3 DNA: TGTGCCAGCAGCGTAGGGGGACAGGGCTCGTTAATTGATGGCTACACCTTC